Sequencing of this TCR beta chain was carried out in a study of post-analysis software for immune sequencing data. In the study overall: In terms of disease course, relapsing-remitting, secondary progressive and progressive-relapsing multiple sclerosis were included.

This clonotype was seen more than once but under ten times. What it binds is unknown. Germline lookup yields CDR1 ENHRY and CDR2 SYGVKD. The V end lost 4 bases, the J end lost 8 bases, and 20 bases lay between the germline ends. The CDR3 is made up of 15 amino acids. The authors incorporated unique molecular identifiers into the TCR beta cDNA libraries. TCRdb reprocessed the PCR reads with MiXCR, giving one entry per CDR3 protein. The table has hundreds of thousands of distinct CDR3 sequences, 30% to 45% seen once. Regarding the study as a whole: Included in a set of about 5 TRBV segments more frequent in patients than controls were TRBV5-6, TRBV5-1 and TRBV20-1. F measure grouped same-batch samples tightly together.

Material: blood. This clonotype was obtained from a girl aged 10-17 years with multiple sclerosis. This rearrangement joins TRBV10-3 to TRBJ1-2, with a weak D call TRBD1 (5 bases). CDR3 in amino acids: CAISVGTGEYLGYTF. The CDR3 DNA is TGTGCCATCAGTGTGGGGACGGGGGAGTATCTAGGCTACACCTTC.